The clone carrying this TCR beta chain was recorded once. Its antigen remains unidentified. J was trimmed by 5 bases and V by 4 bases; bases with no gene match: 12. From germline, CDR1 is KGHSH and CDR2 LQKENI. The CDR3 sequence is 17 residues long. PCR used 60 Vbeta primers and 13 Jbeta primers. Clones were sequenced by immunoSEQ multiplex PCR, and TCRdb holds only the in-frame ones, with some missing. The data contain under 200,000 clones, more than 65% of them seen just once; the ten biggest clones take up about 0.5%. These data belong to a study of cytomegalovirus exposure and HLA in healthy donors. Study-level points and caveats: Later analysis showed TCR association rates varying by HLA locus, highest for DRB1 and lowest for HLA-C.

This sequence joins TRBV18 and TRBJ1-4, with 8 bases fitting TRBD1. The sequence derives from a woman between 45 and 60 years old in good health and CMV-seronegative. Sequenced: PBMCs. CDR3 DNA: TGTGCCAGCTCACTCAGACAGGGGAGCGCCCAAAATGAAAAACTGTTTTTT. Protein product: CASSLRQGSAQNEKLFF.